The clone carrying this T cell receptor beta chain has more than one count but fewer than ten. The record originates from a study of T cells after yellow fever vaccination. Across the study: SMART-Seq v4 Ultra Low Input prepared libraries from low-cell fractions.

TCRdb redid the calling of the 5' RACE reads with MiXCR, one entry per CDR3 protein. This sample has 340,000 or so distinct CDR3 sequences, with 9.5% to 15% found just once. CDR3 size: 17 residues. Germline V gene data show CDR1 as SGHTA and CDR2 as FQGNSA. Germline trimming cut 0 bases from V and 5 bases from J; bases unmatched to any gene: 7. The gene calls are TRBV7-2 and TRBJ2-2, with 9 positions matching TRBD1. This clonotype was sampled from a man younger than 30 who received the YFV17D yellow fever vaccine. The sample in question was CD4+ T cells sorted from PBMCs, obtained 15 days after the yellow fever booster vaccination. CDR3 region: CASSLAPQGARTGELFF. The CDR3 DNA reads TGTGCCAGCAGCTTAGCCCCACAGGGGGCGCGGACCGGGGAGCTGTTTTTT. Combining the CDR3 with reference TRBV7-2 and TRBJ2-2 gives the whole variable domain GAGVSQSPSNKVTEKGKDVELRCDPISGHTALYWYRQSLGQGLEFLIYFQGNSAPDKSGLPSDRFSAERTGGSVSTLTIQRTQQEDSAVYLCASSLAPQGARTGELFFGEGSRLTVL.